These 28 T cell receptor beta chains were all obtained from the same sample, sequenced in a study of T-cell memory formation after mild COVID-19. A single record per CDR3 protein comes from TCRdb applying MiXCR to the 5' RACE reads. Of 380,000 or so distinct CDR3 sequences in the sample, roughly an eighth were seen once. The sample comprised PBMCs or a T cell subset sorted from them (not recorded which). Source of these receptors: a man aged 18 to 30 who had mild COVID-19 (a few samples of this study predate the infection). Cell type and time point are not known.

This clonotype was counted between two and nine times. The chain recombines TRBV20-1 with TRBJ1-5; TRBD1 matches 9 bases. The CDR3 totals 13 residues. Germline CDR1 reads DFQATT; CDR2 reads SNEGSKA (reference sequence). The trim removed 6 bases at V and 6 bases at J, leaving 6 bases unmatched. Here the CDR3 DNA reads TGCAGTGCCAGGGACAGGGCTTTTCAGCCCCAGCATTTT. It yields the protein CSARDRAFQPQHF.

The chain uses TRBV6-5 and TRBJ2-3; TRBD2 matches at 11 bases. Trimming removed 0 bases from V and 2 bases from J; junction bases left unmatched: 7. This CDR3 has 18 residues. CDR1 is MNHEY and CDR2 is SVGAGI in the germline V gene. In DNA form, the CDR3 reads TGTGCCAGCAGTTACTCGTTTCCTAGCGGGGGGCCCACAGATACGCAGTATTTT. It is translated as CASSYSFPSGGPTDTQYF.

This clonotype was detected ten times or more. CDR3 sequence reads: CASRRPGYYEQYV. The CDR3 DNA reads as TGTGCCAGCAGACGCCCCGGGTACTACGAGCAGTACGTC. V usage is TRBV6-2 or TRBV6-3 and J usage is TRBJ2-7; D is unresolved. V was trimmed by 6 bases and J by 3 bases, leaving 12 bases between them. The CDR3 has 13 residues. Germline assignment: CDR1 MNHEY and CDR2 SVGEGT.

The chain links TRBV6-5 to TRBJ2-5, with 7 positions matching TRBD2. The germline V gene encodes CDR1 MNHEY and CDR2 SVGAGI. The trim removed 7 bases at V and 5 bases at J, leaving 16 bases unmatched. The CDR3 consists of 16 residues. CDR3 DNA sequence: TGTGCCAGCATTTCCTCAGCGGGGCCTTTAGGGGAGACCCAGTACTTC. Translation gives CASISSAGPLGETQYF.

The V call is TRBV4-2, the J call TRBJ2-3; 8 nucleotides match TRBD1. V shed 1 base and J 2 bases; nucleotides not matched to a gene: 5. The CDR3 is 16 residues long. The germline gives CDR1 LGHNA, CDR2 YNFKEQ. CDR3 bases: TGTGCCAGCAGCCAAGCTAGGACAGGGATCACAGATACGCAGTATTTT. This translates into CASSQARTGITDTQYF.

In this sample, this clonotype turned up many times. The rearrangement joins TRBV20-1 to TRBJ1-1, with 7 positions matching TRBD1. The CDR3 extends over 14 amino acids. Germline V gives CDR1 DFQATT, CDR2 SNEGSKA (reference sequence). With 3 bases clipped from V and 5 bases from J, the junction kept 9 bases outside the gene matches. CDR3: CSASPAGQLTEAFF. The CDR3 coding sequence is TGCAGTGCTAGCCCAGCGGGACAGCTGACTGAAGCTTTCTTT.

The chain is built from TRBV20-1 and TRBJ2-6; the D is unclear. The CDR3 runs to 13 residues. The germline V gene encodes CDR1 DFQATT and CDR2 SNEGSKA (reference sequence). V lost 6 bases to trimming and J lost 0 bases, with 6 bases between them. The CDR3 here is CSASDSGANVLTF. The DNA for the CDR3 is TGCAGTGCGTCAGACTCTGGGGCCAACGTCCTGACTTTC.

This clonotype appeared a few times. DNA for the CDR3: TGTGCCAGCAGGAAACAGGGGGGTGACACTGAAGCTTTCTTT. This codes for CASRKQGGDTEAFF. The chain is built from TRBV21-1 and TRBJ1-1; the listed D gene, TRBD1, was not tested against the DNA. TRBV21-1 is a known pseudogene. This CDR3 is 14 amino acids long.

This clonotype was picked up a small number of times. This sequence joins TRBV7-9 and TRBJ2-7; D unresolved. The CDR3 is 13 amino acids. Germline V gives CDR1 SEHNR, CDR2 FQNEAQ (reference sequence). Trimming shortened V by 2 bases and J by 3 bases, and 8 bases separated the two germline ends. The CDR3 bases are TGTGCCAGCAGCTTAAACTCCAACTACGAGCAGTACTTC. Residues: CASSLNSNYEQYF.

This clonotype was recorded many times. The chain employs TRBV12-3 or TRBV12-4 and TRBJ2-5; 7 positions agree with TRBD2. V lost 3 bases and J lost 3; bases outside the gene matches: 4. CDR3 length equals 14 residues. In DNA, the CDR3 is TGTGCCAGCAGTTTCGCCCTAGCGGAAGAGACCCAGTACTTC. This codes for CASSFALAEETQYF.

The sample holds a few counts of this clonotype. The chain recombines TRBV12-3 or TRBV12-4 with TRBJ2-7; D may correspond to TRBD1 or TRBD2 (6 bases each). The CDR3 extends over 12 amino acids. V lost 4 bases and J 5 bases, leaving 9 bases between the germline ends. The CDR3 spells CASSWGAHEQYF. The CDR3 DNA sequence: TGTGCCAGCAGTTGGGGGGCCCACGAGCAGTACTTC.

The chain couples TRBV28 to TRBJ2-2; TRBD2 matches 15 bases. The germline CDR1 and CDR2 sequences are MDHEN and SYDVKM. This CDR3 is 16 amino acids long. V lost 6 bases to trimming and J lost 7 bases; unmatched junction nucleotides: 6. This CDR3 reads CASSYGLAGGIGELFF. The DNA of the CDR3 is TGTGCCAGCAGCTACGGACTAGCGGGGGGGATCGGGGAGCTGTTTTTT.

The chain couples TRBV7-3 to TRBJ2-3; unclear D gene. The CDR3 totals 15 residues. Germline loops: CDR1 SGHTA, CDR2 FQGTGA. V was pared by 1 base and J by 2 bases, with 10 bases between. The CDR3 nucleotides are TGTGCCAGCAGCTTAAATCCAGGAGACACAGATACGCAGTATTTT. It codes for CASSLNPGDTDTQYF.

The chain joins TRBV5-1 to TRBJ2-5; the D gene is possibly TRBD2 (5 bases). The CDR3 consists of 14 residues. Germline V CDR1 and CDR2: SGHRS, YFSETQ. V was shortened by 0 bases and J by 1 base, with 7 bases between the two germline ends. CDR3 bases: TGCGCCAGCAGCTTGGCTACTAGCCAAGAGACCCAGTACTTC. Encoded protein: CASSLATSQETQYF.

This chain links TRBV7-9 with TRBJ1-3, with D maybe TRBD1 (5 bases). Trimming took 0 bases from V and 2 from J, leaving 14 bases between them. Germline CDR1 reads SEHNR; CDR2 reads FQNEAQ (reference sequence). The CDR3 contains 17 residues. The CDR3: CASSLASGDYAGNTIYF. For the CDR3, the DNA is TGTGCCAGCAGCTTAGCTTCGGGGGATTATGCTGGAAACACCATATATTTT.

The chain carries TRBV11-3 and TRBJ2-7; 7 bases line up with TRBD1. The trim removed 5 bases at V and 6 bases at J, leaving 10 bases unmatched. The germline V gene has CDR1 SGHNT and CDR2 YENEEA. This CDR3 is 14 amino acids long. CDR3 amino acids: CASSPRGLLSEQYF. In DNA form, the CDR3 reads TGTGCCAGCAGCCCGAGGGGGCTATTAAGCGAGCAGTACTTC.

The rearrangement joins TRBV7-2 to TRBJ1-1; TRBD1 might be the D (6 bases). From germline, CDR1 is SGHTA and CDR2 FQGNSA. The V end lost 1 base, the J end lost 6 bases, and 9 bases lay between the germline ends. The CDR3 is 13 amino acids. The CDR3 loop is CASSLVGAAEAFF. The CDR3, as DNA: TGTGCCAGCAGCTTAGTGGGGGCTGCTGAAGCTTTCTTT.

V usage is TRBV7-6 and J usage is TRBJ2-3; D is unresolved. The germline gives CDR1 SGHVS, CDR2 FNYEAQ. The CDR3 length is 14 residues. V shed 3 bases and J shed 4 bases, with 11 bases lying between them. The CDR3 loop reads CASSFLPRADTQYF. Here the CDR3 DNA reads TGTGCCAGCAGCTTCCTCCCTCGGGCAGATACGCAGTATTTT. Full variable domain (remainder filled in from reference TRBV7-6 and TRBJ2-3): GAGVSQSPRYKVTKRGQDVALRCDPISGHVSLYWYRQALGQGPEFLTYFNYEAQQDKSGLPNDRFSAERPEGSISTLTIQRTEQRDSAMYRCASSFLPRADTQYFGPGTRLTVL.

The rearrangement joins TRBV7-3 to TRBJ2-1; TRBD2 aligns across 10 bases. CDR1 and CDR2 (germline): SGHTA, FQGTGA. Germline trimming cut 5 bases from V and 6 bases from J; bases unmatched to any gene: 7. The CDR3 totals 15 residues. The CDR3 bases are TGTGCCAGCAGCCTAGTGAGGACTAGCGGCAATGAGCAGTTCTTC. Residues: CASSLVRTSGNEQFF.

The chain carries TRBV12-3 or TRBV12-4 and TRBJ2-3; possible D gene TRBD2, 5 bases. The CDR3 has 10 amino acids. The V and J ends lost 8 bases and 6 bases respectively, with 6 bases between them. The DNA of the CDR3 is TGTGCCAGCCGCGGGGATACGCAGTATTTT. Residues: CASRGDTQYF.

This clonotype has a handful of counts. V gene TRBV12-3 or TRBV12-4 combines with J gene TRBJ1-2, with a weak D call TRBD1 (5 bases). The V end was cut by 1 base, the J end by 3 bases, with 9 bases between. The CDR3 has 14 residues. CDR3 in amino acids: CASSLDGTDYGYTF. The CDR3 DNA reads TGTGCCAGCAGTTTAGACGGGACGGACTATGGCTACACCTTC.

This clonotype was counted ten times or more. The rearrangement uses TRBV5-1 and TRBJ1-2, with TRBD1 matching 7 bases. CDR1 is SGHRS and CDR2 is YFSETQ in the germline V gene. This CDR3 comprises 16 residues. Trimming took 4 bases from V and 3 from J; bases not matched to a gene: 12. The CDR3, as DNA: TGCGCCAGCAGCACTACAGGGGACTCGGCGGACTATGGCTACACCTTC. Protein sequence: CASSTTGDSADYGYTF.

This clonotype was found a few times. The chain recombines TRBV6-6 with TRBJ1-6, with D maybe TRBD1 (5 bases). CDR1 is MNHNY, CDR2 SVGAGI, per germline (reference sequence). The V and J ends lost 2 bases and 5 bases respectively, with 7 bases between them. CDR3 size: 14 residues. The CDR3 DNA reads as TGTGCCAGCAGTTACCGGGGGAATAATTCACCCCTCCACTTT. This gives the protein CASSYRGNNSPLHF.

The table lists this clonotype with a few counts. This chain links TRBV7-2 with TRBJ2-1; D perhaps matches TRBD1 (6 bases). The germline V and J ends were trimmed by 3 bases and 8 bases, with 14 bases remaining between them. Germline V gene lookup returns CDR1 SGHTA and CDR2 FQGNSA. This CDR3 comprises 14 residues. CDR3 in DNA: TGTGCCAGCAGCTTCCTGGGGGCGAAGTATGAGCAGTTCTTC. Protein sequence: CASSFLGAKYEQFF.

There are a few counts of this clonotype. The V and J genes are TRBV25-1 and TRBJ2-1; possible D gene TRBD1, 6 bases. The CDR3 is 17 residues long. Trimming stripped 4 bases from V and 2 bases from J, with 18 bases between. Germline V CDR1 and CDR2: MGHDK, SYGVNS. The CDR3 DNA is TGTGCCAGCAGTGCAGGGCCGAACAGGGCCCCCTACAATGAGCAGTTCTTC. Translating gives CASSAGPNRAPYNEQFF.

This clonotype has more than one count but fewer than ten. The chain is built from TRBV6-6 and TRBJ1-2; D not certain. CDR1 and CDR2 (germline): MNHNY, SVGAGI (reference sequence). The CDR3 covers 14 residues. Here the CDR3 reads CASKPGPQHSGYTF. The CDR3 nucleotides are TGTGCTTCCAAACCTGGTCCCCAGCATAGTGGCTACACCTTC.

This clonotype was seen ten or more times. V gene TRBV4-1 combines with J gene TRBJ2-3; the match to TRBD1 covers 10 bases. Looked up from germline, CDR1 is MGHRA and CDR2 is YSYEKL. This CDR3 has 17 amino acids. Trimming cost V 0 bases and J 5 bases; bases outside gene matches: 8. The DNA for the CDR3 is TGCGCCAGCAGCCAAGAACCGGGACAGGGGCTCAGAGATACGCAGTATTTT. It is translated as CASSQEPGQGLRDTQYF.

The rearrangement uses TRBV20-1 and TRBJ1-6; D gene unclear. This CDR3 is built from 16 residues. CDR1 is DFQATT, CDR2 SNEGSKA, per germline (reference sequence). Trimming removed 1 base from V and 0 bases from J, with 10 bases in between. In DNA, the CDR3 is TGCAGTGCTAGAGTGACCGGGAGCTCCTATAATTCACCCCTCCACTTT. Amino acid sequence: CSARVTGSSYNSPLHF.